This TCR beta chain was sequenced in a study of CD8 T cells in ankylosing spondylitis. TCRdb re-derived calls from the 5' RACE reads in MiXCR, one entry per CDR3 protein. The table has 750,000 to 850,000 distinct CDR3 sequences, about 10% seen once. Points from the study as a whole: Within ankylosing spondylitis blood, a TCR beta motif made up of roughly eight highly homologous variants appeared to be characteristic.

V dropped 0 bases and J dropped 7; count of bases not matched to a gene: 5. CDR3 length: 15 amino acids. Germline V CDR1 and CDR2: SEHNR, FQNEAQ (reference sequence). This clonotype was observed a handful of times. Its cognate antigen is unknown. The chain carries TRBV7-9 and TRBJ2-4; 8 bases match TRBD1. The receptor was derived from a male donor with ankylosing spondylitis. Input material: blood, either unsorted or a sorted T cell fraction (not recorded which). The CDR3 loop reads CASSLAGPGGNIQYF. The CDR3 nucleotides are TGTGCCAGCAGCTTAGCGGGCCCAGGGGGCAACATTCAGTACTTC.